This TCR beta chain derives from a study of cytomegalovirus exposure and HLA in healthy donors. The V end was cut by 1 base, the J end by 8 bases, with 16 bases between. The germline V gene encodes CDR1 SGHDT and CDR2 YYEEEE. The CDR3 loop spans 15 amino acids. Amplification used 60 Vbeta primers and 13 Jbeta primers. Assay: immunoSEQ multiplex PCR; the TCRdb copy retains only in-frame clones and omits some. Here the sample spans about 240,000 clones, about 86% being singletons. The TCR sequence derives from a woman aged 60 to 75 in good health and CMV-seropositive. What was sequenced was PBMCs. This chain connects TRBV5-6 to TRBJ2-1, with D possibly matching TRBD1 (6 bases). CDR3 residues: CASSLTGGRGDEQFF. The CDR3 nucleotides are TGTGCCAGCAGCTTGACGGGTGGCAGGGGTGATGAGCAGTTCTTC.